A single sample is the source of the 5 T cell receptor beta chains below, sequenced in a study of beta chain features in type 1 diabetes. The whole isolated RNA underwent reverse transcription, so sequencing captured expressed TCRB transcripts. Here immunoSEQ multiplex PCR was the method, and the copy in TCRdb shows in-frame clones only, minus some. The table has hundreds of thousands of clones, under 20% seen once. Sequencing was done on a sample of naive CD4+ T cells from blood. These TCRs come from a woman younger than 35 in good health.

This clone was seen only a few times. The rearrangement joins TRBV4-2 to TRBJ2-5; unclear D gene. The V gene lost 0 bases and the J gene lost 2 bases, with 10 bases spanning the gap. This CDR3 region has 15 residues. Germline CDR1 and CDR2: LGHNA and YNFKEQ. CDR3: CASSQETASQETQYF. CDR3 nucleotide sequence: TGTGCCAGCAGCCAAGAAACGGCTTCTCAAGAGACCCAGTACTTC.

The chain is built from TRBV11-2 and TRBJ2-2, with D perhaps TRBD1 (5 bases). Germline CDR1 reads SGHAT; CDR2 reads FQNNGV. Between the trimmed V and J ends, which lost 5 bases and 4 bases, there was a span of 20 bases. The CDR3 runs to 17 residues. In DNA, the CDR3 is TGTGCCAGCAGCCCTCCCGCAGGGCTAGATGGCACCGGGGAGCTGTTTTTT. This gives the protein CASSPPAGLDGTGELFF. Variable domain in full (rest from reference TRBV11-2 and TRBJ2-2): EAGVAQSPRYKIIEKRQSVAFWCNPISGHATLYWYQQILGQGPKLLIQFQNNGVVDDSQLPKDRFSAERLKGVDSTLKIQPAKLEDSAVYLCASSPPAGLDGTGELFFGEGSRLTVL.

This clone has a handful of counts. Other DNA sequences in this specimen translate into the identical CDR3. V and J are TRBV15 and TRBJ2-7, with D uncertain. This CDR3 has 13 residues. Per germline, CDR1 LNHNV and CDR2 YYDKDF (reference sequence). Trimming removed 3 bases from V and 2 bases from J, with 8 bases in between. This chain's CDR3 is CATSSRQTYEQYF. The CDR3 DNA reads TGTGCCACCAGCAGCCGGCAGACCTACGAGCAGTACTTC.

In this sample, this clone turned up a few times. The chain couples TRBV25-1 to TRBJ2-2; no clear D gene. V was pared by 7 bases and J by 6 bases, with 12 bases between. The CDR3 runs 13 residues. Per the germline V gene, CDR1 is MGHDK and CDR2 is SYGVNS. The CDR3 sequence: CASNEGWAGELFF. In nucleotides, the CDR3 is TGTGCCAGCAACGAAGGTTGGGCCGGGGAGCTGTTTTTT.

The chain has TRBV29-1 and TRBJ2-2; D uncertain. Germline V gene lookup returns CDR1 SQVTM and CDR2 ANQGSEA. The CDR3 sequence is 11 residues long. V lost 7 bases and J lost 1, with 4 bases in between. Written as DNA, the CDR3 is TGCAGCGCCGAGAACACCGGGGAGCTGTTTTTT. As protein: CSAENTGELFF.